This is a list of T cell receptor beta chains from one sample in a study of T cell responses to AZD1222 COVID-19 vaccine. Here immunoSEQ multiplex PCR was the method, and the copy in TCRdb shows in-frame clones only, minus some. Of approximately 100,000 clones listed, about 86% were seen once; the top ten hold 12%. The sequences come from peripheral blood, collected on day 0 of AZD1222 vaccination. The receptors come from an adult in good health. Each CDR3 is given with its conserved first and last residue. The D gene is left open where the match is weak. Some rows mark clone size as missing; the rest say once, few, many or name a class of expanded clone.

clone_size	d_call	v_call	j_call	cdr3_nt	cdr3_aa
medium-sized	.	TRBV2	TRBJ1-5	TGTGCCAGCAGTCTAACCTTTGCAGATAGCAATCAGCCCCAGCATTTT	CASSLTFADSNQPQHF
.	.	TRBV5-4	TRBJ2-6	TGTGCCAGCAAGGGGTTCTCTGGGGCCAACGTCCTGACTTTC	CASKGFSGANVLTF
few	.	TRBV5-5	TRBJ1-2	TGTGCCAGCAGCCTGGTCCGAACTGGGCTCGGCTATGGCTACACCTTC	CASSLVRTGLGYGYTF
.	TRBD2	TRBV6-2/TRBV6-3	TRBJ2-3	TGTGCCAGCAGTTACCCAAATCTAGCGGGATCCACAGATACGCAGTATTTT	CASSYPNLAGSTDTQYF
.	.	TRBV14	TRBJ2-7	TGTGCCAGCAGCCAAGCCAGGCTTCGCGAGCAGTACTTC	CASSQARLREQYF
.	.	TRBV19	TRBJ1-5	TGTGCCACTATCAAAATTCCCGGTAGCAATCAGCCCCAGCATTTT	CATIKIPGSNQPQHF
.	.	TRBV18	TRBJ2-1	TGTGCCAGCTCGTCACAGCCGAATGAGCAGTTCTTC	CASSSQPNEQFF
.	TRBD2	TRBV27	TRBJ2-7	TGTGCCAGCATAAACGGGAGGGTCCGAGCCCACTCCTACGAGCAGTACTTC	CASINGRVRAHSYEQYF
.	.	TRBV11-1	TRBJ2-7	TGTGCCAGCAGCTTAAGTACTGGGACTCTCTCCTACGAGCAGTACTTC	CASSLSTGTLSYEQYF
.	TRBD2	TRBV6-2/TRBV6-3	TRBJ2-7	TGTGCCAGCAGTTACACGGGACTAGCGGGATACGAGCAGTACTTC	CASSYTGLAGYEQYF
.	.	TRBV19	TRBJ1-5	TGTGCCAGTAGTCCGCGGGGCGGCAATCAGCCCCAGCATTTT	CASSPRGGNQPQHF
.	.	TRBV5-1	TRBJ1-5	TGCGCCAGCAGCTTGGATTGGGGGGCAGGGCAGCCCCAGCATTTT	CASSLDWGAGQPQHF
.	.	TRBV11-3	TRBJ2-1	TGTGCCAGCAGCTTGGCCAGCGCAGTCAACAATGAGCAGTTCTTC	CASSLASAVNNEQFF
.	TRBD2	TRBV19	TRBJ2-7	TGTGCCAGTAGCTTAGGGCAGACCGGGACTAGCCTCTACGAGCAGTACTTC	CASSLGQTGTSLYEQYF
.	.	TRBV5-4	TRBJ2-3	TGTGCCAGCAGCTTTTACAGGGGAGGGATAGATACGCAGTATTTT	CASSFYRGGIDTQYF
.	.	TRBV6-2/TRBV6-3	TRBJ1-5	TGTGCCAGCAGTCCCTCAGGGTATCAGCCCCAGCATTTT	CASSPSGYQPQHF
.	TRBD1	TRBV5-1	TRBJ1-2	TGCGCCAGCAGCTCGGGTGCTTGGGACAGGGGGCTAGATGGCTACACCTTC	CASSSGAWDRGLDGYTF
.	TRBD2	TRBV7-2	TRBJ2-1	TGTGCCAGCAGCGAAGGACTAGCGGGATTGAGGAATGAGCAGTTCTTC	CASSEGLAGLRNEQFF
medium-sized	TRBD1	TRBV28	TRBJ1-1	TGTGCCAGCAGTTTATTGAAGGGGGCGACCACTGAAGCTTTCTTT	CASSLLKGATTEAFF
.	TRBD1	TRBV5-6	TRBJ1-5	TGTGCCAGCAGCCCGACAGGGACGAATCAGCCCCAGCATTTT	CASSPTGTNQPQHF
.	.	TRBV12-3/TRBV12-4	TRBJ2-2	TGTGCCAGCAGTTGGGGCCCCGGGGAGCTGTTTTTT	CASSWGPGELFF
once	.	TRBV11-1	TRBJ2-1	TGTGCCAGCAGCTTTCGTGGGAATGAGCAGTTCTTC	CASSFRGNEQFF
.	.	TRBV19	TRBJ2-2	TGTGCCAGTAGTACGACAGGGAACACCGGGGAGCTGTTTTTT	CASSTTGNTGELFF
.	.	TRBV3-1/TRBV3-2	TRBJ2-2	TGTGCCAGCAGCCGGGGGGGGCGGTCCACCGGGGAGCTGTTTTTT	CASSRGGRSTGELFF
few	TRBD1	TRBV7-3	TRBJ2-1	TGTGCCAGCGGGCAGGGGGCTACAGGTGAGCAGTTCTTC	CASGQGATGEQFF
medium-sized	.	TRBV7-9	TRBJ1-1	TGTGCCAGCAGCTTACAGGGCTTTAACACTGAAGCTTTCTTT	CASSLQGFNTEAFF
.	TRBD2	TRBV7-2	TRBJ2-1	TGTGCCAGCAGCTTAGAACCTAGCGGGAGTTTAAGGGGTGAGCAGTTCTTC	CASSLEPSGSLRGEQFF
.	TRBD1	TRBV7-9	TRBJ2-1	TGTGCCAGCAGCTCCCAGGGGGCTGAACAGTTCTTC	CASSSQGAEQFF
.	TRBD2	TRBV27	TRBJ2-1	TGTGCCAGCAGTCCCGTCGGACTAGCGGGAGTATATGAGCAGTTCTTC	CASSPVGLAGVYEQFF
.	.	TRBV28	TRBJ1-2	TGTGCCAGCAGTGTTACAGGGTCCTCGGCCTATGGCTACACCTTC	CASSVTGSSAYGYTF
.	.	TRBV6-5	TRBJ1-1	TGTGCCAGCAGATACCGAACGGGGACGGTGTACACTGAAGCTTTCTTT	CASRYRTGTVYTEAFF
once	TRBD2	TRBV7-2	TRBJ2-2	TGTGCCAGCAGCTCGGGACTAGGGGCCGGGGAGCTGTTTTTT	CASSSGLGAGELFF
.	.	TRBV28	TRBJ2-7	TGTGCCAGCAGTTTATTGCTAGGCTCCTACGAGCAGTACTTC	CASSLLLGSYEQYF
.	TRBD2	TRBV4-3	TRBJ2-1	TGCGCCAGCAGCCAAGATCTACTAGCGGGAGGGAATGAGCAGTTCTTC	CASSQDLLAGGNEQFF
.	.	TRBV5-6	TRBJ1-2	TGTGCCAGCACCACGCTGGAGGCTGGCTACACCTTC	CASTTLEAGYTF
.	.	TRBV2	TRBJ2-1	TGTGCCAGCAGGATCTTACTAGAGCAGTTCTTC	CASRILLEQFF
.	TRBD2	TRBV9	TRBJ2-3	TGTGCCAGCAGCACCGGGACTAGCGACACAGATACGCAGTATTTT	CASSTGTSDTDTQYF
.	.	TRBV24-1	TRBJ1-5	TGTGCCACCAGTGATAAGGGGGGATTTCAGCCCCAGCATTTT	CATSDKGGFQPQHF
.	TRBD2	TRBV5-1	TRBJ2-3	TGCGCCAGCAGCACCGTAGCGGGAGGGCCGGTAGATACGCAGTATTTT	CASSTVAGGPVDTQYF
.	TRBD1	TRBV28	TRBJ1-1	TGTGCCAGCAGCATAGGGGGGCAGGGGGCCACGCGGAGCACTGAAGCTTTCTTT	CASSIGGQGATRSTEAFF
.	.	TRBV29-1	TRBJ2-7	TGCAGCGTTGAACTTGGGGGGCTGAAGGACTACGAGCAGTACTTC	CSVELGGLKDYEQYF